This TCR beta chain is drawn from a study of cytomegalovirus exposure and HLA in healthy donors. Primers included in the PCR were 60 Vbeta and 13 Jbeta primers. Measured with immunoSEQ multiplex PCR; TCRdb has only the in-frame clones, and not every one. The sample has 180,000 or so clones, about four fifths seen once. Losses at the gene ends were 3 bases for V and 7 bases for J; bases not matched to a gene: 20. Germline CDR1 and CDR2: SGHRS and YFSETQ. The CDR3 spans 18 residues. This TCR came from a female donor in good health and CMV-seronegative. This chain uses TRBV5-1 with TRBJ1-1, with 8 bases matching TRBD1. The sample was PBMCs. CDR3 amino acids: CASSSEGGAGGYAFEAFF. CDR3 in DNA: TGCGCCAGCAGCTCCGAGGGGGGGGCAGGGGGCTACGCCTTTGAAGCTTTCTTT. Using reference TRBV5-1 and TRBJ1-1 for the parts outside the CDR3, the full variable domain is KAGVTQTPRYLIKTRGQQVTLSCSPISGHRSVSWYQQTPGQGLQFLFEYFSETQRNKGNFPGRFSGRQFSNSRSEMNVSTLELGDSALYLCASSSEGGAGGYAFEAFFGQGTRLTVV.